The 18 T cell receptor beta chains reported below all come from one sample, sequenced in a study of T cell responses to AZD1222 COVID-19 vaccine. Sequencing was performed with immunoSEQ multiplex PCR; in TCRdb, only in-frame clones are kept and a portion is missing. The data show about 160,000 clones, with 90% to 95% seen just once and less than 4.5% held by the top ten. The sequences come from peripheral blood, collected on day 0 of MenACWY control vaccination. These receptors originate from an adult in good health.

The chain is built from TRBV5-4 and TRBJ1-4; D perhaps matches TRBD1 (5 bases). In germline, CDR1 is SGHNT, CDR2 YYREEE (reference sequence). Between the trimmed V and J ends, which lost 0 bases and 8 bases, there was a span of 14 bases. This CDR3 is 15 amino acids long. The CDR3 nucleotides are TGTGCCAGCAGCTTGGAGGCAGGGTCGGGAGAAAAACTGTTTTTT. Its translation is CASSLEAGSGEKLFF.

The rearrangement links TRBV30 to TRBJ1-1, with D uncertain. The V gene lost 8 bases and the J gene lost 1 base, with 14 bases spanning the gap. From germline, CDR1 is GTSNPN and CDR2 SVGIG (reference sequence). The CDR3 covers 13 residues. The CDR3 is CARRGLPNTEAFF. The CDR3 DNA follows: TGTGCCCGCCGAGGATTACCGAACACTGAAGCTTTCTTT.

The chain carries TRBV30 and TRBJ2-1; no clear D gene. The CDR3 is made up of 13 amino acids. Germline V gives CDR1 GTSNPN, CDR2 SVGIG (reference sequence). V was trimmed by 0 bases and J by 8 bases, leaving 11 bases between them. The DNA of the CDR3 is TGTGCCTGGAGTGTAGGTAGGCCGGATGAGCAGTTCTTC. It translates to CAWSVGRPDEQFF.

The gene calls are TRBV7-9 and TRBJ1-1; TRBD1 matches at 7 bases. The CDR3 has 15 residues. Germline assignment: CDR1 SEHNR and CDR2 FQNEAQ (reference sequence). The V gene end was trimmed by 0 bases and the J gene end by 4 bases; junction bases not matched to a gene: 5. The CDR3 bases are TGTGCCAGCAGCTTAGCGACAGGGCCGGGCACTGAAGCTTTCTTT. As protein: CASSLATGPGTEAFF.

The CDR3: CASSPGLADLTFSYNEQFF. CDR3 DNA: TGTGCCAGCAGCCCGGGACTAGCGGATCTGACCTTCTCCTACAATGAGCAGTTCTTC. The chain has TRBV5-8 and TRBJ2-1, with 11 bases that match TRBD2. Germline CDR1 is SGHTS and CDR2 is YDEGEE. J gave up 0 bases and V 4 bases, and 12 bases lay outside the gene matches. The CDR3 covers 19 residues. Together with reference TRBV5-8 and TRBJ2-1, the CDR3 gives the full variable domain: EAGVTQSPTHLIKTRGQQATLRCSPISGHTSVYWYQQALGLGLQFLLWYDEGEERNRGNFPPRFSGRQFPNYSSELNVNALELEDSALYLCASSPGLADLTFSYNEQFFGPGTRLTVL.

This clone was counted between two and nine times. V and J are TRBV27 and TRBJ1-1; D uncertain. Trimming cost V 1 base and J 1 base, with 7 bases left between them. CDR3 length equals 14 residues. Per the germline V gene, CDR1 is MNHEY and CDR2 is SMNVEV (reference sequence). In nucleotides, the CDR3 is TGTGCCAGCAGTTTATTGCTTGGGAACACTGAAGCTTTCTTT. This gives the protein CASSLLLGNTEAFF.

The chain recombines TRBV27 with TRBJ1-2; 9 nucleotides align to TRBD1. This CDR3 region has 16 residues. Germline V gene sequence: CDR1 MNHEY, CDR2 SMNVEV (reference sequence). Germline trimming cut 5 bases from V and 6 bases from J; bases unmatched to any gene: 13. CDR3 protein: CASSASITGGLDGYTF. The DNA of the CDR3 is TGTGCCAGCAGTGCTTCTATCACAGGGGGCCTTGATGGCTACACCTTC.

The chain carries TRBV4-1 and TRBJ1-5, with D uncertain. The CDR3 covers 15 residues. Germline-derived CDR1 and CDR2 are MGHRA and YSYEKL. Between the trimmed V and J ends, which lost 1 base and 9 bases, there was a span of 16 bases. CDR3 amino acids: CASSQGSTELWPQHF. CDR3 bases: TGCGCCAGCAGCCAAGGGAGTACAGAGCTATGGCCCCAGCATTTT.

This clone was seen more than once but under ten times. This chain connects TRBV6-4 to TRBJ2-2; D is undetermined. The V and J ends lost 6 bases and 1 base respectively, with 6 bases between them. The CDR3 has 13 amino acids. Germline V lookup: CDR1 MRHNA, CDR2 SNTAGT. The CDR3 reads CASSDGNTGELFF. For the CDR3, the DNA is TGTGCCAGCAGCGACGGGAACACCGGGGAGCTGTTTTTT.

This chain links TRBV12-3 or TRBV12-4 with TRBJ1-1, with D possibly being TRBD1 (5 bases). The CDR3 extends over 13 amino acids. Trimming took off 7 bases at V and 2 bases at J, with 11 bases between the two ends. CDR3 nucleotides: TGTGCCAGCACGTACAGGAGAAACACTGAAGCTTTCTTT. It translates to CASTYRRNTEAFF.

V gene TRBV30 combines with J gene TRBJ1-1, with D unresolved. CDR1 GTSNPN and CDR2 SVGIG come from the germline V gene (reference sequence). The CDR3 has 12 residues. The V gene lost 4 bases and the J gene lost 2 bases, with 8 bases spanning the gap. The CDR3 sequence: CAWTRLNTEAFF. The CDR3 coding sequence is TGTGCCTGGACGCGGCTAAACACTGAAGCTTTCTTT.

Details on this clone: Other DNA sequences of this sample code for an identical CDR3. The V call is TRBV27, the J call TRBJ1-5; D remains unclear. Germline CDR1 MNHEY, CDR2 SMNVEV (reference sequence). With 5 bases removed from V and 4 bases from J, the gap between germline ends came to 6 bases. The CDR3 runs to 12 residues. The CDR3 DNA reads TGTGCCAGCAGTCCCTATAATCAGCCCCAGCATTTT. This codes for CASSPYNQPQHF.

The V call is TRBV28, the J call TRBJ1-2, with D unclear. From germline, CDR1 is MDHEN and CDR2 SYDVKM. Trimming left V 7 bases short and J 4 bases short, with 16 bases between. The CDR3 covers 14 residues. This chain's CDR3 is CASTPGVATYGYTF. DNA for the CDR3: TGTGCCAGCACCCCTGGGGTGGCAACCTATGGCTACACCTTC.

This chain joins TRBV19 and TRBJ1-5; D uncertain. Trimming left V 3 bases short and J 1 base short, with 7 bases between. The CDR3 runs to 14 residues. Germline V gene sequence: CDR1 LNHDA, CDR2 SQIVND (reference sequence). The CDR3 loop is CASSIGWSNQPQHF. DNA for the CDR3: TGTGCCAGTAGTATTGGTTGGAGCAATCAGCCCCAGCATTTT.

The chain uses TRBV7-9 and TRBJ2-3; 10 bases line up with TRBD2. Losses at the gene ends were 0 bases for V and 3 bases for J; bases not matched to a gene: 9. This CDR3 comprises 18 residues. Germline CDR1 is SEHNR and CDR2 is FQNEAQ (reference sequence). In DNA, the CDR3 is TGTGCCAGCAGCTTAGCTGGTGAACTAGCGGGAAAGACAGATACGCAGTATTTT. Its protein product is CASSLAGELAGKTDTQYF. The full variable domain, with the rest looked up from reference TRBV7-9 and TRBJ2-3, is DTGVSQNPRHKITKRGQNVTFRCDPISEHNRLYWYRQTLGQGPEFLTYFQNEAQLEKSRLLSDRFSAERPKGSFSTLEIQRTEQGDSAMYLCASSLAGELAGKTDTQYFGPGTRLTVL.

In this sample, this clone turned up once. V usage is TRBV5-1 and J usage is TRBJ1-3; 7 positions match TRBD1. The germline V gene has CDR1 SGHRS and CDR2 YFSETQ. CDR3 length equals 16 residues. With V trimmed by 4 bases and J by 3 bases, 10 bases remained unmatched. The DNA of the CDR3 is TGCGCCAGCAGCCTTGACGGGACAGAAGGTGGAAACACCATATATTTT. Protein sequence: CASSLDGTEGGNTIYF.

The V call is TRBV19, the J call TRBJ1-2; D might be TRBD1 (6 bases). The CDR3 is made up of 16 amino acids. Trimming took 3 bases from V and 4 from J, leaving 18 bases between them. CDR1 is LNHDA, CDR2 SQIVND, per germline (reference sequence). CDR3 protein: CASSIGGGTPGYGYTF. DNA of the CDR3: TGTGCCAGTAGTATTGGGGGCGGGACCCCTGGCTATGGCTACACCTTC.

With respect to this clone: A read error may produce the germline difference seen at one junction end. The chain joins TRBV11-2 to TRBJ2-7; the match to TRBD2 covers 8 bases. The CDR3 covers 14 residues. Germline V lookup: CDR1 SGHAT, CDR2 FQNNGV. CDR3 loop: CASSPPGLAGAGNF. The CDR3 nucleotides are TGTGCCAGCAGCCCCCCCGGGCTAGCGGGCGCTGGGAACTTC.